One sample yielded the 29 T cell receptor beta chains listed below, sequenced in a study of tumor-infiltrating lymphocytes in primary liver carcinoma. Using a constant-region primer together with ProtoScript II reverse transcriptase, TCR beta cDNA was made from roughly 540 ng of total RNA. What produced the TCR beta libraries was three nested multiplex PCR rounds using slightly modified ARM-PCR. A C-beta reverse primer was combined with TRBV1-TRBV30 forward primers in the first two PCR rounds, and each round had approximately 9 cycles. TCRdb re-derived calls from the multiplex PCR reads in MiXCR, one entry per CDR3 protein. The sample lists about 120,000 distinct CDR3 sequences; approximately 70% were seen once. Between roughly 17 and 33 mg of unsorted bulk tissue served as the source from which RNA and DNA were co-extracted. The sample was liver tumor tissue from sampling region 1. Subset described: tumor region T1, superior pole. Receptors were obtained from a woman aged 60-70 years with primary liver carcinoma and hepatitis B virus infection.

This clonotype is medium-sized in the sample. The rearrangement links TRBV11-2 to TRBJ2-3, with TRBD2 as a possible D gene (6 bases). V was cut by 3 bases and J by 2 bases, with 12 bases left in between. The CDR3 is 15 amino acids. Germline values: CDR1 SGHAT, CDR2 FQNNGV. DNA of the CDR3: TGTGCCAGCAGCTTGGGCGGGATCATCACAGATACGCAGTATTTT. Amino acid sequence: CASSLGGIITDTQYF.

Comments on this clonotype: Since the CDR3 does not end with the conserved phenylalanine or tryptophan, this likely comes from a read error. The J gene is TRBJ1-6, the V gene TRBV13; 8 nucleotides align to TRBD1. The CDR3 contains 17 residues. The germline V gene has CDR1 PRHDT and CDR2 FYEKMQ (reference sequence). The V segment lost 5 bases and the J segment 7 bases; nucleotides outside the gene matches: 13. The CDR3 reads CASSLGLGQGKNSPLHY. The CDR3 DNA is TGTGCCAGCAGCCTGGGACTAGGACAGGGAAAGAATTCACCCCTCCACTAT.

This clonotype showed up many times. The gene calls are TRBV6-5 and TRBJ2-1; a possible D gene is TRBD2 (6 bases). V was cut by 2 bases and J by 3 bases, with 11 bases left in between. CDR3 size: 15 residues. Looked up from germline, CDR1 is MNHEY and CDR2 is SVGAGI. For the CDR3, the DNA is TGTGCCAGCAGTTACGGGCTAGCGAACTACAATGAGCAGTTCTTC. Its protein product is CASSYGLANYNEQFF.

In the case of this clonotype: An end of the junction differs from the germline gene, which may be a read error. V usage is TRBV14 and J usage is TRBJ1-2; D is possibly TRBD1 (6 bases). CDR3 length: 17 amino acids. Germline lookup yields CDR1 SGHDN and CDR2 FVKESK. In nucleotides, the CDR3 is TGTGTCAGCAGCCCCCCCTTCGGACAGCGAGCTAACTATGGCTACACCTTC. It encodes CVSSPPFGQRANYGYTF.

The gene calls are TRBV7-9 and TRBJ2-2; TRBD2 agrees at 10 bases. The J segment lost 6 bases and the V segment lost 5 bases, leaving 9 bases of the junction unmatched. Germline V lookup: CDR1 SEHNR, CDR2 FQNEAQ (reference sequence). This CDR3 is built from 16 residues. The CDR3 here is CASSPGGLAFAGELFF. CDR3 bases: TGTGCCAGCAGCCCCGGGGGACTAGCGTTCGCCGGGGAGCTGTTTTTT. The whole variable domain, filled in from reference TRBV7-9 and TRBJ2-2, reads DTGVSQNPRHKITKRGQNVTFRCDPISEHNRLYWYRQTLGQGPEFLTYFQNEAQLEKSRLLSDRFSAERPKGSFSTLEIQRTEQGDSAMYLCASSPGGLAFAGELFFGEGSRLTVL.

About this clonotype itself: This is likely a read error, given that the CDR3 carries no conserved phenylalanine or tryptophan at its end. The DNA is left out, because the CDR3 cannot be placed on it with certainty; the CDR3 is given as TCRdb lists it. The chain employs TRBV11-2 and TRBJ2-1; no check of the table's D call, TRBD1, against the DNA was made. The CDR3 is 16 amino acids in total, end residues counted. In germline, CDR1 is SGHAT, CDR2 FQNNGV. The CDR3 here is CVSSLDLTGGGDEQLL.

About this clonotype: The junction does not match germline at one end; this may be a read error. The rearrangement joins TRBV6-6 to TRBJ1-5, with 9 bases that match TRBD1. Per the germline V gene, CDR1 is MNHNY and CDR2 is SVGAGI (reference sequence). CDR3 length: 15 residues. The DNA for the CDR3 is TGTGCCACTTACAGGGGGCTGGGCGGCAATCAGTCCCAGCATTTT. As protein: CATYRGLGGNQSQHF.

This rearrangement joins TRBV30 to TRBJ1-3, with a weak D call TRBD1 (5 bases). Germline loops: CDR1 GTSNPN, CDR2 SVGIG (reference sequence). The CDR3 loop spans 15 amino acids. The V end lost 4 bases, the J end lost 4 bases, and 17 bases lay between the germline ends. As DNA, the CDR3 is TGTGCCTGGACCCGGGGACCCACTGGGGGAAACACCATATATTTT. Its translation: CAWTRGPTGGNTIYF.

With regard to this clonotype: This may arise from a read error, as a much more abundant clone is one base away. The rearrangement joins TRBV6-6 to TRBJ2-5; TRBD2 aligns across 10 bases. The germline gives CDR1 MNHNY, CDR2 SVGAGI (reference sequence). CDR3 length equals 16 residues. CDR3 sequence (DNA): TGTGCCAGCAGTTACGGGGGACTAGCGATCCAAGAGGCCCAGTACTTC. Protein product: CASSYGGLAIQEAQYF.

Turning to this clonotype: A much larger clone is a single base away; this may be a read error. This sequence joins TRBV4-1 and TRBJ2-7, with 8 positions matching TRBD2. Germline lookup yields CDR1 MGHRA and CDR2 YSYEKL. The J segment lost 2 bases and the V segment lost 2 bases, leaving 8 bases of the junction unmatched. The CDR3 has 16 amino acids. In DNA, the CDR3 is TGCGCCAGCAGCCAAACCTTTAGCGGGGCTACCTACGAGCAGTACGTC. The encoded protein is CASSQTFSGATYEQYV.

This clonotype was seen only a few times. This chain connects TRBV10-3 to TRBJ1-1, with unresolved D. The CDR3 is 11 amino acids. The germline V and J ends were trimmed by 5 bases and 0 bases, with 1 base remaining between them. The germline V gene has CDR1 ENHRY and CDR2 SYGVKD. This chain's CDR3 is CAISMNTEAFF. In DNA, the CDR3 is TGTGCCATCAGTATGAACACTGAAGCTTTCTTT.

Concerning this clonotype: A much larger clone lies a single base off, so this may be a read error. The chain uses TRBV12-3 or TRBV12-4 and TRBJ1-4, with D perhaps matching TRBD1 (5 bases). The V end lost 3 bases, the J end lost 8 bases, and 16 bases lay between the germline ends. The CDR3 spans 15 residues. Here the CDR3 reads CASSFRQRLYEKLFF. The CDR3 coding sequence is TGTGCCAGCAGTTTCCGACAGCGGCTGTACGAAAAACTGTTTTTT.

As regards this clonotype: An end of the junction does not agree with germline; a read error may underlie this. The rearrangement joins TRBV6-1 to TRBJ2-7, with 8 bases fitting TRBD2. CDR3 length equals 15 residues. Germline CDR1 reads MNHNS; CDR2 reads SASEGT. CDR3 sequence: CSSSEASGSSYEQYF. The CDR3 region has the DNA TGTTCCAGCAGTGAGGCGAGCGGGAGTTCCTACGAGCAGTACTTC.

On this clonotype: This could be a read error, since a much larger clone is one nucleotide away. This chain uses TRBV6-2 or TRBV6-3 with TRBJ2-2; tentatively, D is TRBD2 (5 bases). Per the germline V gene, CDR1 is MNHEY and CDR2 is SVGEGT. There are 13 residues in the CDR3. The CDR3 protein is CASSYSVAGEPFF. In DNA form, the CDR3 reads TGTGCCAGCAGTTACTCGGTGGCCGGGGAGCCGTTTTTT.

This clonotype has only a few counts. The rearrangement links TRBV20-1 to TRBJ1-1, with no clear D. V shed 3 bases and J shed 1 base, with 9 bases lying between them. CDR1 and CDR2 from the germline V gene are DFQATT and SNEGSKA (reference sequence). This CDR3 has 13 amino acids. CDR3 protein: CSASEHANTEAFF. In DNA, the CDR3 is TGCAGTGCTAGCGAACACGCGAACACTGAAGCTTTCTTT.

This clonotype has just a few counts. The J gene is TRBJ2-1, the V gene TRBV28; TRBD2 agrees at 13 bases. Germline loops: CDR1 MDHEN, CDR2 SYDVKM. V shed 6 bases, J shed 8 bases, and the junction held 7 bases outside the gene matches. The CDR3 length is 15 residues. The CDR3 DNA reads TGTGCCAGCAGGACTAGCGGGAGGATAGGTGATGAGCAGTTCTTC. This encodes CASRTSGRIGDEQFF. The entire variable domain, with the rest obtained from reference TRBV28 and TRBJ2-1, is as follows: DVKVTQSSRYLVKRTGEKVFLECVQDMDHENMFWYRQDPGLGLRLIYFSYDVKMKEKGDIPEGYSVSREKKERFSLILESASTNQTSMYLCASRTSGRIGDEQFFGPGTRLTVL.

The chain uses TRBV20-1 and TRBJ2-7; no clear D gene. Germline loops: CDR1 DFQATT, CDR2 SNEGSKA (reference sequence). The CDR3 has 11 amino acids. V lost 6 bases and J lost 6, with 12 bases in between. The DNA of the CDR3 is TGCAGTGCGCCACAGTTTAGCGAGCAGTACTTC. It specifies CSAPQFSEQYF.

This clonotype was picked up many times. The chain joins TRBV11-2 to TRBJ2-7; possibly TRBD2 for D (5 bases). Trimming shortened V by 1 base and J by 4 bases, and 23 bases separated the two germline ends. The length of the CDR3 is 18 residues. In germline, CDR1 is SGHAT, CDR2 FQNNGV. The CDR3 nucleotides read TGTGCCAGCAGCTTAGCCCCCCCTGGAGCGACTCGAGGGTACGAGCAGTACTTC. Protein product: CASSLAPPGATRGYEQYF.

Regarding this clonotype: A much more abundant neighbour one base away suggests this may be a read error. J is TRBJ2-1 and V is TRBV4-1; D not certain. The CDR3 is 12 amino acids. Germline values: CDR1 MGHRA, CDR2 YSYEKL. Here the CDR3 reads CTSSPREMVQFF. In DNA form, the CDR3 reads TGCACCAGCAGCCCAAGAGAGATGGTGCAGTTCTTC.

This clonotype was detected once. A clone one base away is much larger, so this may be a read error. The chain recombines TRBV6-5 with TRBJ1-1; D not certain. V was trimmed by 0 bases and J by 7 bases, leaving 9 bases between them. The CDR3 sequence is 13 residues long. Germline CDR1 MNHEY, CDR2 SVGAGI. CDR3 sequence reads: CASSYSRSSEAFF. In DNA, the CDR3 is TGTGCCAGCAGTTACTCAAGGAGCAGTGAAGCTTTCTTT.

The genes are TRBV6-2 or TRBV6-3 and TRBJ1-4, with D possibly matching TRBD1 (5 bases). V lost 10 bases, J lost 16 bases, and 31 bases lay in between. The CDR3 is 15 amino acids. The germline V gene has CDR1 MNHEY and CDR2 SVGEGT. The CDR3 sequence: CANSKTGHEAPEEFF. In DNA form, the CDR3 reads TGTGCCAACAGCAAAACCGGACATGAGGCCCCTGAGGAGTTTTTT.

This clonotype came up many times. V usage is TRBV6-6 and J usage is TRBJ2-1; possible D gene TRBD1, 8 bases. Germline CDR1 reads MNHNY; CDR2 reads SVGAGI (reference sequence). Deletions cut 5 bases from V and 14 bases from J, with 16 bases between. The CDR3 spans 12 residues. CDR3 residues: CASSTQGGREFF. DNA of the CDR3: TGTGCCAGCAGTACACAGGGGGGGCGGGAGTTCTTC.

In regard to this clonotype: Since a much larger clone is just one base distant, this may be a read error. J is TRBJ1-2 and V is TRBV5-6; D remains unclear. This CDR3 is 14 amino acids long. The V gene lost 1 base and the J gene lost 3 bases, with 10 bases spanning the gap. The germline V gene encodes CDR1 SGHDT and CDR2 YYEEEE. The CDR3 spells CASSLNIADYGYTF. CDR3 bases: TGTGCCAGCAGCTTGAACATCGCGGACTATGGCTACACCTTC.

This clonotype appeared a single time. A read error is likely, as this CDR3 ends without the conserved phenylalanine or tryptophan. The chain carries TRBV6-5 and TRBJ2-2; 13 nucleotides line up with TRBD2. Germline V gives CDR1 MNHEY, CDR2 SVGAGI. This CDR3 contains 17 residues. The V segment lost 6 bases and the J segment 6 bases; nucleotides outside the gene matches: 10. CDR3 loop: CASRATSGRVGAGELFL. The DNA for the CDR3 is TGTGCCAGCAGAGCCACTAGCGGGAGGGTTGGGGCCGGGGAGCTGTTTCTT.

Concerning this clonotype: One base away lies a much larger clone, so this may be a sequencing read error. J is TRBJ1-1 and V is TRBV6-5, with D maybe TRBD1 (5 bases). Germline values: CDR1 MNHEY, CDR2 SVGAGI. The CDR3 loop spans 15 amino acids. CDR3 in amino acids: CASTRQKTMNTEAVF. The CDR3 coding sequence is TGTGCCAGCACCAGACAGAAAACCATGAACACTGAAGCTGTCTTT.

As regards this clonotype: A read error may produce the germline difference seen at one junction end. The chain carries TRBV11-2 and TRBJ2-2, with TRBD2 identical over 9 bases. The germline CDR1 and CDR2 sequences are SGHAT and FQNNGV. CDR3 length: 15 amino acids. CDR3 in DNA: TGTGCCAGCAGCCCTCCGCAAGGACCTAGCGGGGAGCTGCTTTTT. Translation: CASSPPQGPSGELLF.

This clonotype was detected ten times or more. V is TRBV11-3 and J is TRBJ2-2; 9 bases are shared with TRBD1. J was trimmed by 8 bases and V by 4 bases; bases with no gene match: 8. The germline V gene encodes CDR1 SGHNT and CDR2 YENEEA. There are 15 residues in the CDR3. Here the CDR3 DNA reads TGTGCCAGCAGCTCCCTCGGACAGGGGTCGGGGGAGCTGTTTTTT. This codes for CASSSLGQGSGELFF.

This clonotype was recorded a few times. V and J are TRBV2 and TRBJ2-7, with TRBD1 matching 9 bases. This CDR3 has 14 residues. Losses at the gene ends were 8 bases for V and 5 bases for J; bases not matched to a gene: 10. In germline, CDR1 is SNHLY, CDR2 FYNNEI. The CDR3 is CASGAGTGRNEQYF. As DNA, the CDR3 is TGTGCCAGCGGAGCCGGGACAGGGAGAAACGAGCAGTACTTC.

With respect to this clonotype: A much bigger clone sits one base away, suggesting this may be a read error. This chain uses TRBV5-4 with TRBJ2-3, with 10 nucleotides matching TRBD2. Germline values: CDR1 SGHNT, CDR2 YYREEE (reference sequence). The CDR3 has 15 amino acids. Trimming took 5 bases from V and 4 from J; bases not matched to a gene: 7. The CDR3 region has the DNA TGTGCCAGCAGTACCTCTAGCGGGAGATCAGATACGCAGTATTTT. Translating it yields CASSTSSGRSDTQYF.